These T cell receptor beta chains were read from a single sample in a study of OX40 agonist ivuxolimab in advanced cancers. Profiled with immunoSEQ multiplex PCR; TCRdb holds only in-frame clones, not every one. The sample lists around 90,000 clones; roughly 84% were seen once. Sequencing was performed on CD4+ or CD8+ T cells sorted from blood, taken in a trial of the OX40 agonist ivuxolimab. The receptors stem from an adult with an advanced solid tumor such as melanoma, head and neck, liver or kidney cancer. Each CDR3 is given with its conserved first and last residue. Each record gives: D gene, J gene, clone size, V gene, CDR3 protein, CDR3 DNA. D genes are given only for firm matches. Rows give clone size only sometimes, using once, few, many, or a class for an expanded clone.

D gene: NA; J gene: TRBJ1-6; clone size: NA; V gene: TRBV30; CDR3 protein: CAWRTGTIALHF; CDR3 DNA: TGTGCCTGGAGAACAGGGACGATAGCCCTCCACTTT
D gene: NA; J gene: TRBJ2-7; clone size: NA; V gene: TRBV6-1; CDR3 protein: CASKGGQYLYEQYF; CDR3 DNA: TGTGCCAGCAAGGGGGGGCAATACCTCTACGAGCAGTACTTC
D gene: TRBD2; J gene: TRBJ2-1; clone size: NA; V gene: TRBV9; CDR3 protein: CASSVGAGGLGPYNEQFF; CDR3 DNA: TGTGCCAGCAGCGTAGGCGCGGGGGGGCTCGGGCCCTACAATGAGCAGTTCTTC
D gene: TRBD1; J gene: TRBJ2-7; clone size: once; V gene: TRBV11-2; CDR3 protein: CASKRRRGLSYEQYF; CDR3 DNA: TGTGCCAGCAAACGCAGAAGGGGGCTCTCCTACGAGCAGTACTTC
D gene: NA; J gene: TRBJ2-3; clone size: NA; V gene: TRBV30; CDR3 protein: CAWTRDSTDTQYF; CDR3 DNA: TGTGCCTGGACCCGGGACTCCACAGATACGCAGTATTTT
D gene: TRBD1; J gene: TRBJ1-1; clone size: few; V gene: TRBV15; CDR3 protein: CATSRREGQGTEAFF; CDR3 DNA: TGTGCCACCAGCAGACGCGAAGGACAGGGTACCGAAGCTTTCTTT
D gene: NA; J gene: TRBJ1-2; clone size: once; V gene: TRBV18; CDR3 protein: CASSPPEDRYGYTF; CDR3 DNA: TGTGCCAGCTCACCACCAGAGGACAGATATGGCTACACCTTC
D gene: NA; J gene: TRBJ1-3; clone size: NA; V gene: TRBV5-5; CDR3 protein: CASSLIFPGSSGNTIYF; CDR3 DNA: TGTGCCAGCAGCTTGATCTTCCCAGGGAGCTCTGGAAACACCATATATTTT
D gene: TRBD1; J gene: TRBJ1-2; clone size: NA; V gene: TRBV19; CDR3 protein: CASSNGQGYGYTF; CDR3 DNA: TGTGCCAGTAGTAATGGACAGGGCTATGGCTACACCTTC
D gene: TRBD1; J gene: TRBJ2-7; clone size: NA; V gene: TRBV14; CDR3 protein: CASRQQGAKPYEQYF; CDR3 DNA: TGTGCCAGCAGGCAACAGGGGGCCAAACCCTACGAGCAGTACTTC
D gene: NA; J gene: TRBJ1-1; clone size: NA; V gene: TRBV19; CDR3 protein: CASSTSGGFNTEAFF; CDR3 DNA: TGTGCCAGTAGTACCTCGGGGGGTTTTAACACTGAAGCTTTCTTT
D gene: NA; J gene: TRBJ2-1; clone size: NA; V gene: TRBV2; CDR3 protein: CASSNRWEQFF; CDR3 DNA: TGTGCCAGCAGCAATCGGTGGGAGCAGTTCTTC
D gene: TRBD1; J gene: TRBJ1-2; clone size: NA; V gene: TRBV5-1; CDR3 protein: CASSPGTDFNYGYTF; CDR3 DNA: TGCGCCAGCAGCCCGGGGACAGATTTTAACTATGGCTACACCTTC
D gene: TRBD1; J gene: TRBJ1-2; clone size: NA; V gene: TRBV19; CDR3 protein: CASISTGYANYGYTF; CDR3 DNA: TGTGCCAGTATCTCGACAGGGTACGCTAACTATGGCTACACCTTC
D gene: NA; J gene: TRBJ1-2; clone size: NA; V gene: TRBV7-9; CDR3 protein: CASTLEGRNGGYTF; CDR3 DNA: TGTGCCAGCACCCTAGAAGGACGTAACGGTGGCTACACCTTC
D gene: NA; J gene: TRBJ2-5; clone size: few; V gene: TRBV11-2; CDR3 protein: CASSRSSGETQYF; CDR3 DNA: TGTGCCAGCAGCCGATCGTCGGGGGAGACCCAGTACTTC
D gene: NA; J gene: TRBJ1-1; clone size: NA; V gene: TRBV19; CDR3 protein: CASSIGIGGSNTEAFF; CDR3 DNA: TGTGCCAGTAGTATAGGTATCGGGGGGTCTAACACTGAAGCTTTCTTT
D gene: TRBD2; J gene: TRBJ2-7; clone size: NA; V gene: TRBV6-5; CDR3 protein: CASSYTGGYGVSKYF; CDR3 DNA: TGTGCCAGCAGTTACACGGGGGGTTACGGGGTGTCGAAGTACTTC
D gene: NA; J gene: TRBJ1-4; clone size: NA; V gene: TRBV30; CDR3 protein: CAWTVGGPGEKLFF; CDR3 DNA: TGTGCCTGGACAGTCGGGGGGCCAGGTGAAAAACTGTTTTTT
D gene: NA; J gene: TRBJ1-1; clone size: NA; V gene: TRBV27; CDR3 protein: CASSPPTEAFF; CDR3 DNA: TGTGCCAGCAGCCCCCCCACTGAAGCTTTCTTT
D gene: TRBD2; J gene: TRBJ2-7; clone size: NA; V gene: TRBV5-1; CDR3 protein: CASSLAAGGVSYEQYF; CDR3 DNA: TGCGCCAGCAGCTTGGCGGCGGGAGGGGTCTCCTACGAGCAGTACTTC
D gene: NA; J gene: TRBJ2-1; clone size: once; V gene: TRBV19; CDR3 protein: CASSLPIPRDEQFF; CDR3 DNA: TGTGCCAGTAGCCTCCCCATTCCCAGAGATGAGCAGTTCTTC
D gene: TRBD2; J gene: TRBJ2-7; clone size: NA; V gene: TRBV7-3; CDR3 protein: CASSFISGGSKYF; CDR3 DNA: TGTGCCAGCAGCTTTATTAGCGGGGGATCTAAGTACTTC
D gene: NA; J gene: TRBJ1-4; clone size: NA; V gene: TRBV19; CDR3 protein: CASSPGVRSNEKLFF; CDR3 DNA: TGTGCCAGTAGTCCGGGGGTCAGAAGCAATGAAAAACTGTTTTTT
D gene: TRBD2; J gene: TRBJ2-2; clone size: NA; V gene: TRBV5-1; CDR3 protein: CASSLAGTSRTGELFF; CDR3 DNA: TGCGCCAGCAGCTTGGCCGGGACTAGCCGCACCGGGGAGCTGTTTTTT
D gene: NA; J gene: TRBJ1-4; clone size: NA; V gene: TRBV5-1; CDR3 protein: CASSLDATNEKLFF; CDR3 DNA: TGCGCCAGCAGCTTGGATGCAACTAATGAAAAACTGTTTTTT
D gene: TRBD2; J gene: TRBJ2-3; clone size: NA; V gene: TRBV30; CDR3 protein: CAWRGSGGVDTQYF; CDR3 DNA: TGTGCCTGGAGAGGTAGCGGGGGGGTAGATACGCAGTATTTT
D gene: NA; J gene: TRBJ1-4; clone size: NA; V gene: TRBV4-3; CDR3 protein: CASSQDWDATNEKLFF; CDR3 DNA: TGCGCCAGCAGCCAAGATTGGGATGCAACTAATGAAAAACTGTTTTTT
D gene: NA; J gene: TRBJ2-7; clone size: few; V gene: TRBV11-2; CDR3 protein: CASSLSRGNREQYF; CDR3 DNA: TGTGCCAGCAGCTTGAGCAGGGGAAATCGCGAGCAGTACTTC
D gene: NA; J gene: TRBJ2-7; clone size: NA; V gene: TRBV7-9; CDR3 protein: CASSLMLDYEQYF; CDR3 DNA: TGTGCCAGCAGCTTGATGCTCGACTACGAGCAGTACTTC
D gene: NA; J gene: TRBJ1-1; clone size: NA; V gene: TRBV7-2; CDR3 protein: CASSAGMNTEAFF; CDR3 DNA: TGTGCCAGCAGCGCCGGGATGAACACTGAAGCTTTCTTT
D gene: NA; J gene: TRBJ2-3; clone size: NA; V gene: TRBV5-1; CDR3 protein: CASSLGGALVTTQYF; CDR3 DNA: TGCGCCAGCAGCTTGGGCGGGGCCCTAGTAACGACGCAGTATTTT
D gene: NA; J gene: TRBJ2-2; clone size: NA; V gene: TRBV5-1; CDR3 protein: CASSLAGPPGELFF; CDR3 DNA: TGCGCCAGCAGCTTGGCGGGGCCTCCCGGGGAGCTGTTTTTT
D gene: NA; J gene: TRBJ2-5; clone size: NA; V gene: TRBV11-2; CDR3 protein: CASSQTGAGVAQYF; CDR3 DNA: TGTGCCAGCAGCCAGACAGGAGCTGGGGTGGCCCAGTACTTC
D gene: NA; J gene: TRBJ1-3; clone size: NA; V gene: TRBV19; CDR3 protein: CASSPYGGLGNTIYF; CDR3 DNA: TGTGCCAGTAGCCCCTATGGAGGGCTAGGAAACACCATATATTTT
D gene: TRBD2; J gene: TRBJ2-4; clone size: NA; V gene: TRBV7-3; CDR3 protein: CASSETSSGTKNIQYF; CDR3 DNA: TGTGCCAGCAGCGAAACGTCTAGCGGTACCAAAAACATTCAGTACTTC
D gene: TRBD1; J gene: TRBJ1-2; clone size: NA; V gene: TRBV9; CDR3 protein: CASSVDGTGWDYTF; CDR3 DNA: TGTGCCAGCAGCGTAGACGGGACAGGGTGGGACTACACCTTC
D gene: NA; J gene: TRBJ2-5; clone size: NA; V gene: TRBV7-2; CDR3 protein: CASSLSGNSQETQYF; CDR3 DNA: TGTGCCAGCAGCTTATCAGGGAACTCTCAAGAGACCCAGTACTTC
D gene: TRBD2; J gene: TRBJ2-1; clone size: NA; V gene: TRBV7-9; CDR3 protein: CASSLWASGGVAYNEQFF; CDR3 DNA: TGTGCCAGCAGCTTATGGGCTAGCGGGGGGGTTGCCTACAATGAGCAGTTCTTC
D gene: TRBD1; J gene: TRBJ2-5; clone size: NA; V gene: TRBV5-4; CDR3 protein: CASSMTGGHGETQYF; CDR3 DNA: TGTGCCAGCAGCATGACAGGGGGTCATGGGGAGACCCAGTACTTC
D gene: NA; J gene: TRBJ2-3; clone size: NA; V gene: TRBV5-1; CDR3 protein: CASSLVTPSSTDTQYF; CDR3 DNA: TGCGCCAGCAGCTTGGTGACACCGAGTAGCACAGATACGCAGTATTTT
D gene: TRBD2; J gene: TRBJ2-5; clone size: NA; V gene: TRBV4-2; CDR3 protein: CASSPLISGFEETQYF; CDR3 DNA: TGTGCCAGCAGCCCCCTTATTAGCGGGTTTGAAGAGACCCAGTACTTC
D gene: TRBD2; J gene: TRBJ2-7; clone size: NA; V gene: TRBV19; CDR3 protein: CASSKERGRLEQYF; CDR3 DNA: TGTGCCAGTAGTAAGGAGCGGGGGAGGCTCGAGCAGTACTTC
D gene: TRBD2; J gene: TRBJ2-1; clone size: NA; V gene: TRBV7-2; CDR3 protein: CASSLAGGGSYNEQFF; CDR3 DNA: TGTGCCAGCAGCTTAGCTGGCGGGGGGTCCTACAATGAGCAGTTCTTC
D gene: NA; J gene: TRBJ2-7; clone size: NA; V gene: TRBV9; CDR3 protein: CASSVMTGYEQYF; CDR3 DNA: TGTGCCAGCAGCGTAATGACAGGCTACGAGCAGTACTTC
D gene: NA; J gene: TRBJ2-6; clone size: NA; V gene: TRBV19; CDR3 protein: CASSIVRAASGANVLTF; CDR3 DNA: TGTGCCAGTAGTATAGTTCGGGCGGCCTCTGGGGCCAACGTCCTGACTTTC
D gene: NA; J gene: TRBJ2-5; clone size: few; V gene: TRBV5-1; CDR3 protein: CASSLGTQRGETQYF; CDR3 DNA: TGCGCCAGCAGCTTGGGGACCCAAAGAGGGGAGACCCAGTACTTC
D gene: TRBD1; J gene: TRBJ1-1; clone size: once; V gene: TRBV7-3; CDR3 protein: CASSSGDRGEAFF; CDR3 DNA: TGTGCCAGCAGCTCAGGGGACAGGGGTGAAGCTTTCTTT
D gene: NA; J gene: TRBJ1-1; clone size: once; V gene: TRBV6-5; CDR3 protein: CASKLGWNTEAFF; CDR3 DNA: TGTGCCAGCAAGCTGGGGTGGAACACTGAAGCTTTCTTT
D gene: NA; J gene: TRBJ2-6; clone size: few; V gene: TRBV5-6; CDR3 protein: CASSLVGDAGANVLTF; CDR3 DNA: TGTGCCAGCAGCTTGGTCGGGGACGCTGGGGCCAACGTCCTGACTTTC
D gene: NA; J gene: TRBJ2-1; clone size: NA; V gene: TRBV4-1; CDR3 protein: CASSQVGGNEQFF; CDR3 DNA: TGCGCCAGCAGCCAAGTTGGAGGGAATGAGCAGTTCTTC
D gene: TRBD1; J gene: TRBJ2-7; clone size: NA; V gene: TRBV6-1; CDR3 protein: CASGDRARSYEQYF; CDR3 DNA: TGTGCCAGCGGGGACAGGGCTAGAAGTTACGAGCAGTACTTC
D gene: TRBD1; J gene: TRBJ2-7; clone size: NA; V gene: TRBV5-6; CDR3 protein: CASSRRQGVVYEQYF; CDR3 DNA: TGTGCCAGCAGCAGACGACAGGGAGTCGTATACGAGCAGTACTTC
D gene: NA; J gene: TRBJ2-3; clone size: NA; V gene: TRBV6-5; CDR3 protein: CASSLWGSGTDTQYF; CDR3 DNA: TGTGCCAGCAGTTTGTGGGGTTCGGGTACAGATACGCAGTATTTT
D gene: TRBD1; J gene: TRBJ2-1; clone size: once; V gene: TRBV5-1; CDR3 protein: CASSPGQGSYNEQFF; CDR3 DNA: TGCGCCAGCAGCCCTGGACAGGGATCCTACAATGAGCAGTTCTTC
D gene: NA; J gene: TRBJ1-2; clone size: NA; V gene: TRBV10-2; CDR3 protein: CASRDGYYGYTF; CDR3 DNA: TGCGCCAGCAGGGACGGTTACTATGGCTACACCTTC
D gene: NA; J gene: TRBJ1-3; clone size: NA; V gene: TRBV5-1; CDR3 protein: CASSLGSSIGNTIYF; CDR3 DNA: TGCGCCAGCAGCTTGGGTTCCAGTATTGGAAACACCATATATTTT